This TCR beta chain was retrieved from a study of blood T cell repertoires in COVID-19. The wider study: The samples span acute and convalescent COVID-19 from the United States, Italy and Spain. Sources were T cells, B-cell-depleted T cells, or PBMCs; the material itself was cDNA or gDNA.

Profiled with immunoSEQ multiplex PCR; TCRdb holds only in-frame clones, not every one. Of 120,000 to 150,000 clones listed, about 88% are singletons. V lost 5 bases and J lost 0, with 19 bases in between. Germline loops: CDR1 PRHDT, CDR2 FYEKMQ (reference sequence). There are 17 residues in the CDR3. This chain links TRBV13 with TRBJ1-2, with a weak D call TRBD1 (6 bases). Material: peripheral blood. The sequence derives from a human donor with COVID-19, enrolled during active disease. The donor label of this sample is uncertain. The CDR3 bases are TGTGCCAGCAGCCCCCGGGACACGATAACACCTAACTATGGCTACACCTTC. The encoded protein is CASSPRDTITPNYGYTF.